What follows describes a single T cell receptor (beta chain). No antigen is known for it. PCR used 60 Vbeta primers and 13 Jbeta primers. The method was immunoSEQ multiplex PCR; TCRdb's version includes in-frame clones alone and lacks a portion of them. The sample contains fewer than 150,000 clones, just under 85% of which appear only once. This specimen comes from a study of cytomegalovirus exposure and HLA in healthy donors. On the study more broadly: Genotyping showed 75% to 90% of 398 donors falling in the Caucasian-associated ancestry cluster. Study observations and caveats: The investigators catalogued 180 or so TCR beta chains as cytomegalovirus-associated.

Germline V lookup: CDR1 LGHNA, CDR2 YSLEER. Trimming pared 1 base from V and 5 bases from J, leaving 6 bases between. The CDR3 is 14 amino acids. The rearrangement uses TRBV4-3 and TRBJ1-6; D gene unclear. The origin of this receptor is a man aged 35 to 55 in good health and CMV-seropositive. Sequenced material: PBMCs. The CDR3 sequence: CASSQVQNNSPLHF. The CDR3 coding sequence is TGCGCCAGCAGCCAAGTTCAGAATAATTCACCCCTCCACTTT.